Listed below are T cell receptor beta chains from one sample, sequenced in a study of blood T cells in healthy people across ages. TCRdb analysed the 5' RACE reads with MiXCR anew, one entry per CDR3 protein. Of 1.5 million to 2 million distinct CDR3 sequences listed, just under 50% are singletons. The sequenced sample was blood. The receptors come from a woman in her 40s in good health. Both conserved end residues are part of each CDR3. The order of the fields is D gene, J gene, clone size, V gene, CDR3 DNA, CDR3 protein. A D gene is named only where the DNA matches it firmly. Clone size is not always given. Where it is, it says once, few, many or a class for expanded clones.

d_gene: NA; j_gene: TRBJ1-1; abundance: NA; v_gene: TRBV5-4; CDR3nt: TGTGCCAGCATCCTCATGCAGGAACAGAACACTGAAGCTTTCTTT; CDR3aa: CASILMQEQNTEAFF
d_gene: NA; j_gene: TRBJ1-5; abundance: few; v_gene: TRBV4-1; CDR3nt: TGCGCCAGCAGCCAAGATATGAGGGCTCAGCCCCAGCATTTT; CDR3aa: CASSQDMRAQPQHF
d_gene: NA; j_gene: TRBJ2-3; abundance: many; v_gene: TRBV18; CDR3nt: TGTGCCAGCAGCCCGTCAGATACGCAGTATTTT; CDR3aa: CASSPSDTQYF
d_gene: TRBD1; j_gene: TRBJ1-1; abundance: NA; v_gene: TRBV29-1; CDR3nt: TGCAGCGCCGAGCCCAGGGGGCAAGACGAAGCTTTCTTT; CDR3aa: CSAEPRGQDEAFF
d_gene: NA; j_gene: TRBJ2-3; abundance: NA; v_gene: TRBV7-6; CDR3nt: TGTGCCAGCAGCCGCTTTGCCACAGATACGCAGTATTTT; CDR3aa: CASSRFATDTQYF
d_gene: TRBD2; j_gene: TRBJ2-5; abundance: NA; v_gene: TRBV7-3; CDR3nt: TGTGCCAGCAGCTTAAGGCGGGGGGGCATTGAGACCCAGTACTTC; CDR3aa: CASSLRRGGIETQYF
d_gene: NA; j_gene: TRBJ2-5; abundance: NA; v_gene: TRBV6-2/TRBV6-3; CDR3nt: TGTGCCAGCAGTTACGGCGCAGGGTGGACAGAGACCCAGTACTTC; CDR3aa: CASSYGAGWTETQYF
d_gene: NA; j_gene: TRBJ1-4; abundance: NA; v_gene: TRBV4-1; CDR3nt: TGCGCCAGCAGCCAAGTGGTCGCCGCAAATGAAAAACTGTTTTTT; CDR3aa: CASSQVVAANEKLFF
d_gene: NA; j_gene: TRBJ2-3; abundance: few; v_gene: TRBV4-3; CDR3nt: TGCGCCAGCAGCCAGTACGACAGGTGTGCGCAGTATTTT; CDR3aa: CASSQYDRCAQYF
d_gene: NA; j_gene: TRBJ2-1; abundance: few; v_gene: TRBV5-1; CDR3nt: TGCGCCAGCAGCCTGTATGAGGGGCGCGTAAACAATGAGCAGTTCTTC; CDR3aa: CASSLYEGRVNNEQFF
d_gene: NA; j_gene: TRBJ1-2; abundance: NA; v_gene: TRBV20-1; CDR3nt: TGCAGTGCTAGAGACTGGACATACACCTTC; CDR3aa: CSARDWTYTF
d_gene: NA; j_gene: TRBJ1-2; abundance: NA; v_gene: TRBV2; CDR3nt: TGTGCCAGCAGTGAATCCATGGAGGGAGGTGATGGCTACACCTTC; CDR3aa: CASSESMEGGDGYTF
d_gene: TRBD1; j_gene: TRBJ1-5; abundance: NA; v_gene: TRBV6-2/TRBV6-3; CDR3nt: TGTGCCAGCAGTTACAGACAGGGACAGGGAACTTATCAGCCCCAGCATTTT; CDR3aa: CASSYRQGQGTYQPQHF
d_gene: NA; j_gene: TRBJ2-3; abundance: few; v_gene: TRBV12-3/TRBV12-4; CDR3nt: TGTGCCACTAGTATTGGGCGAGCGGCCACAGATACGCAGTATTTT; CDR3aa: CATSIGRAATDTQYF
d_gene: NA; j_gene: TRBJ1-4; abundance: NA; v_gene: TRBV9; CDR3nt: TGTGCCAGCAGCGACCGTGGGAGTGCAACTAATGAAAAACTGTTTTTT; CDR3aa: CASSDRGSATNEKLFF
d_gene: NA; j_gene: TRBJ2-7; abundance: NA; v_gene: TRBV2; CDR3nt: TGTGCCAGCAGTGAATCGGGGTCTACCTACAATGAGCAGTACTTC; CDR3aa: CASSESGSTYNEQYF
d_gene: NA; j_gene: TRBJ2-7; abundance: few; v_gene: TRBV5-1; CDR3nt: TGCGCCAGCAGCTTGGGGGCAGGGGCGACGTCCTACGAGCAGTACTTC; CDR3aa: CASSLGAGATSYEQYF
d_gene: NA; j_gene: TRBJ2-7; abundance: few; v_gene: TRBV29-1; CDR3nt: TGCAGCGTAGTAAACAGGGTTTCCTACGAGCAGTACTTC; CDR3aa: CSVVNRVSYEQYF
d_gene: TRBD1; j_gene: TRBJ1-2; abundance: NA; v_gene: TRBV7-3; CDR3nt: TGTGCCAGCAGCCCTTCGACAGGGGGAGATGGCTACACCTTC; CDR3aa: CASSPSTGGDGYTF
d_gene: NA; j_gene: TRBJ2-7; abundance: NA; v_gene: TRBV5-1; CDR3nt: TGCGCCAGCAGCTTAGACACACACTTCACCTACGAGCAGTACTTC; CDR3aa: CASSLDTHFTYEQYF
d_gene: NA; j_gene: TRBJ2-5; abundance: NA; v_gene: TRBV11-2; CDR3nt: TGTGCCAGCAGCCGCCTCCTCGGAGGGGGTGGAGAGACCCAGTACTTC; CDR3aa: CASSRLLGGGGETQYF
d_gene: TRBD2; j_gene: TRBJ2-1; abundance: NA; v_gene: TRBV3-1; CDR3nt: TGTGCCAGCAGCCATGGGGGACTAGCGGGGGGGGATGAGCAGTTCTTC; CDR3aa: CASSHGGLAGGDEQFF
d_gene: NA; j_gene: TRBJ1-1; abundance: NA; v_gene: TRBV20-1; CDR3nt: TGCAGTGCTAGAGGAAACACGAACACTGAAGCTTTCTTT; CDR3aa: CSARGNTNTEAFF
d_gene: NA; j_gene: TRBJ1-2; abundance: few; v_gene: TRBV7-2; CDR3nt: TGTGCCAGCAGCCCCATAATATGGGGGGCTTGGGGCTACACCTTC; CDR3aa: CASSPIIWGAWGYTF
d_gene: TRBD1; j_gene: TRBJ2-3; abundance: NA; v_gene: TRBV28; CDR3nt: TGTGCCAGCAGTAACAGGGGCCTGTCAGATACGCAGTATTTT; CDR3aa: CASSNRGLSDTQYF
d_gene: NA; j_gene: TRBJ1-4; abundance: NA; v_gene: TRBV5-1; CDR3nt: TGCGCCAGCAGCTTCATCAGCCTGAATGAAAAACTGTTTTTT; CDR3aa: CASSFISLNEKLFF
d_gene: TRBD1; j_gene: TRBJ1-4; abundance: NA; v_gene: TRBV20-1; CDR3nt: TGCAGTGCCGATACAGGGGCCACAACTAATGAAAAACTGTTTTTT; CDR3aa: CSADTGATTNEKLFF
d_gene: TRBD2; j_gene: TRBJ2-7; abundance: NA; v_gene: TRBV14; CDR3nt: TGTGCCGGCAGCCTCACTAGCGGGGCCACCCACGAGCAGTACTTC; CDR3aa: CAGSLTSGATHEQYF
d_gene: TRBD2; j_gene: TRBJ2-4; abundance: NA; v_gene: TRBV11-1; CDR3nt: TGTGCCAGTAGCCCGGGGGGGCGGGGGGCCAGGATTCAGTACTTC; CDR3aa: CASSPGGRGARIQYF
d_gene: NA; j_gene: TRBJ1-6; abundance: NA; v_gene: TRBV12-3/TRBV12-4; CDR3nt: TGTGCCAGCAGTTTAGTCGTTGGGCAGGGTAATAATTCACCCCTCCACTTT; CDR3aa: CASSLVVGQGNNSPLHF
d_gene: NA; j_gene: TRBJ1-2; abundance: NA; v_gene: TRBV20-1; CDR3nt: TGCAGTGCTAGAAAAGGACAAGTAGGGAACTATGGCTACACCTTC; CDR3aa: CSARKGQVGNYGYTF
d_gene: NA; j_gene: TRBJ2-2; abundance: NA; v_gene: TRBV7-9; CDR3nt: TGTGCCAGCAGCAAAACGAACACCGGGGAGCTGTTTTTT; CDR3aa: CASSKTNTGELFF
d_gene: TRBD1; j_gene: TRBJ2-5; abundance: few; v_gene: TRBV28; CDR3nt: TGTGCCAGCAGTTTACCGAATAATGACAGGGGGAAAGAGACCCAGTACTTC; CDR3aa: CASSLPNNDRGKETQYF
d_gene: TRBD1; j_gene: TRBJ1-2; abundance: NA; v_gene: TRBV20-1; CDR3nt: TGCAGTGCTAGAGAGAAACAGGGGAACTATGGCTACACCTTC; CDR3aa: CSAREKQGNYGYTF
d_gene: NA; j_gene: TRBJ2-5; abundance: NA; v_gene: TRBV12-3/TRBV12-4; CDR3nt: TGTGCCAGCAGTTTACTGTCGGGTTCGGAGACCCAGTACTTC; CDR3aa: CASSLLSGSETQYF
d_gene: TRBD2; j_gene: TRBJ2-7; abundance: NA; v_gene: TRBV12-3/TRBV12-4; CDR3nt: TGTGTCAGCAGTAGGGAATGGACTAGCACTCAGTACTTC; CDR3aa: CVSSREWTSTQYF
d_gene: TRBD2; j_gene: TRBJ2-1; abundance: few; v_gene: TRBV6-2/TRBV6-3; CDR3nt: TGTGCCAGCAGTTTATTAGGACTAGCTCGCAATGAGCAGTTCTTC; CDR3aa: CASSLLGLARNEQFF
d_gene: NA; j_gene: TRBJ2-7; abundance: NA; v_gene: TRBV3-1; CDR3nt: TGTGCCAGCAGCCAAGAAGGGGGGCCCCACTACGAGCAGTACTTC; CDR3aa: CASSQEGGPHYEQYF
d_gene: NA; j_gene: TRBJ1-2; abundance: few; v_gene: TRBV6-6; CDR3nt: TGTGCCAGCAGGGCCGGTGGCGGGTCGGGCTACACCTTC; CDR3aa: CASRAGGGSGYTF
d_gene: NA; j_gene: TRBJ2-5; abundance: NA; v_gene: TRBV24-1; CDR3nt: TGTGCCACCAGTGAATGGGGATCAAGTGGAGAGACCCAGTACTTC; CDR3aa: CATSEWGSSGETQYF
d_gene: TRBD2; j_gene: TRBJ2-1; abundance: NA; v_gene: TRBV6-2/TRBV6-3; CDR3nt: TGTGCCAGCAGTTACACGGGACTAGCGGGAAGTGAGCAGTTCTTC; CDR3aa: CASSYTGLAGSEQFF
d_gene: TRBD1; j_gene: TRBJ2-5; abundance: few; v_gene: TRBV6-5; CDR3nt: TGTGCCAGCAGCCCGGACAGGGGGCGAGGAGAGACCCAGTACTTC; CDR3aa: CASSPDRGRGETQYF
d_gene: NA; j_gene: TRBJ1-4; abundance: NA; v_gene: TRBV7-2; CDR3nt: TGTGCCAGCAGCTTATTCCCTCGGGAAAAACTGTTTTTT; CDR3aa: CASSLFPREKLFF
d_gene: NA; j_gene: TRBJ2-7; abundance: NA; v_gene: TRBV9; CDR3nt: TGTGCCAGCAGCTCCCAACCCCATGGGCAGGGCGTTTACGAGCAGTACTTC; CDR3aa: CASSSQPHGQGVYEQYF
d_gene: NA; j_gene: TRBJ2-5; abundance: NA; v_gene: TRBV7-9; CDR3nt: TGTGCCAGCAGCCCCAGAAGGAATGGTGGAGGTGCAGAGACCCAGTACTTC; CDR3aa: CASSPRRNGGGAETQYF
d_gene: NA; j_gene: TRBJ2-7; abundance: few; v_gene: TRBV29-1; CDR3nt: TGCAGCGTTGAGTGGGGTCGCAACGAGCAGTACTTC; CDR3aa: CSVEWGRNEQYF
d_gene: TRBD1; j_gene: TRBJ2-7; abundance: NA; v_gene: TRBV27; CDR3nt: TGTGCCAGCAGACCCGCGACAGGGGCCTACGAGCAGTACTTC; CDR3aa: CASRPATGAYEQYF
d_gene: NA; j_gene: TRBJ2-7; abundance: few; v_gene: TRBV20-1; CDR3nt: TGCAGTGCTAGCCCCCTTAGACAGGGAGGGCACGAGCAGTACTTC; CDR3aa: CSASPLRQGGHEQYF
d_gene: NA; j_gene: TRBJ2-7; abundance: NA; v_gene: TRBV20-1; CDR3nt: TGCAGTGCTGCCCCCGCGGGATTGGGCTCCTACGAGCAGTACTTC; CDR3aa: CSAAPAGLGSYEQYF
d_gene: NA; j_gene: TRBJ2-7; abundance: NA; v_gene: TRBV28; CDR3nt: TGTGCCAGCAGTTCCACCCGGGGCAGGGACTACGAGCAGTACTTC; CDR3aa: CASSSTRGRDYEQYF